The subject of this entry is one T cell receptor (beta chain). TCRdb re-derived calls from the 5' RACE reads in MiXCR, one entry per CDR3 protein. The sample consists of tens of thousands of distinct CDR3 sequences, around 4% of them appearing once. This sample stems from a study of neurological immune-mediated disorders. Preparation of the unsorted libraries drew on 2 million PBMCs stored at -80 C. Germline lookup yields CDR1 LNHDA and CDR2 SQIVND (reference sequence). There are 16 residues in the CDR3. The V segment lost 3 bases and the J segment 5 bases; nucleotides outside the gene matches: 12. The TCR comes from a man under 40 with multiple sclerosis. The specimen was PBMCs. The V gene is TRBV19, the J gene TRBJ1-1; 7 bases map to TRBD1. The CDR3 here is CASSIGRGLYLTEAFF. CDR3 in DNA: TGTGCCAGTAGTATTGGCAGGGGGTTATATCTGACTGAAGCTTTCTTT.